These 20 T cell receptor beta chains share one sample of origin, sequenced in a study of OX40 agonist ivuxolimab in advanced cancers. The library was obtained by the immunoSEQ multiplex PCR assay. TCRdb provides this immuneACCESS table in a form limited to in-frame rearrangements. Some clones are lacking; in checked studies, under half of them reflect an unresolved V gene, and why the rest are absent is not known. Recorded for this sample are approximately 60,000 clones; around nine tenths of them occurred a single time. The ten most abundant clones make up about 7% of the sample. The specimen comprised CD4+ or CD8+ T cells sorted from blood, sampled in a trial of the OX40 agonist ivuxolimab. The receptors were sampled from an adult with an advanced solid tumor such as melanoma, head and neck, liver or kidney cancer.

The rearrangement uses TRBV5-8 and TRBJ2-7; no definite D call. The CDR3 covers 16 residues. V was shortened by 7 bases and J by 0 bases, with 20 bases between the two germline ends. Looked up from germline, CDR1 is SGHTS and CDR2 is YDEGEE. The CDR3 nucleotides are TGTGCCAGCCCCCAAGGACCAGCGAAGAGCTCCTACGAGCAGTACTTC. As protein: CASPQGPAKSSYEQYF.

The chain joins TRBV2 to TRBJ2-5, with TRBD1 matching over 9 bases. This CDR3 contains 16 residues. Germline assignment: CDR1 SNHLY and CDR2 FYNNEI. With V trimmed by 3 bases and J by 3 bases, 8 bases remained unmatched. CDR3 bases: TGTGCCAGCAGTGAGGGGACAGGGAGGTCGAAAGAGACCCAGTACTTC. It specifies CASSEGTGRSKETQYF.

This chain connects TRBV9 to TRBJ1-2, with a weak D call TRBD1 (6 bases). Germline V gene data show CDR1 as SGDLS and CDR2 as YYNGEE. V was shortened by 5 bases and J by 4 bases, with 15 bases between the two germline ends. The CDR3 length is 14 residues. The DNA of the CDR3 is TGTGCCAGCAGAAGAACAGGGTCTGGCTATGGCTACACCTTC. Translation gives CASRRTGSGYGYTF.

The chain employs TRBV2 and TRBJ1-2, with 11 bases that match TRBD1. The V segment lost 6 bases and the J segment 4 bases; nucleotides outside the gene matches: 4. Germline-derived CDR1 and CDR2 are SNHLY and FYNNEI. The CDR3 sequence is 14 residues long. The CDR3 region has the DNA TGTGCCAGCAGGGACGGGACAGGGGGCTATGGCTACACCTTC. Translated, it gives CASRDGTGGYGYTF.

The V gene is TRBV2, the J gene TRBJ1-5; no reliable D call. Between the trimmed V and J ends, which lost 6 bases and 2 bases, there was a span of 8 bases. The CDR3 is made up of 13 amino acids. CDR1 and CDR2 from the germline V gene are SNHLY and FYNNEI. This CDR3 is CASRELGNQPQHF. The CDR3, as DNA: TGTGCCAGCAGGGAACTGGGCAATCAGCCCCAGCATTTT. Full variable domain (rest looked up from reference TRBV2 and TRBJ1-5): EPEVTQTPSHQVTQMGQEVILRCVPISNHLYFYWYRQILGQKVEFLVSFYNNEISEKSEIFDDQFSVERPDGSNFTLKIRSTKLEDSAMYFCASRELGNQPQHFGDGTRLSIL.

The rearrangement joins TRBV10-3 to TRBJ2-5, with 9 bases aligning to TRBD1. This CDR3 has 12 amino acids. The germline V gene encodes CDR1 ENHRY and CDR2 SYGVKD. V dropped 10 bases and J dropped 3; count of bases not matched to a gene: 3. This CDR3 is CATRDREETQYF. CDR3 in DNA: TGTGCCACCCGGGACAGGGAAGAGACCCAGTACTTC.

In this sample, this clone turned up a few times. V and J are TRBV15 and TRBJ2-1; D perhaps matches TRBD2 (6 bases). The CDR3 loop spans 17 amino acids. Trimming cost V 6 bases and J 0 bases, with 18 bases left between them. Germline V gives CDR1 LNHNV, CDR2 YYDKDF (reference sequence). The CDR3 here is CATSPGGLPSSYNEQFF. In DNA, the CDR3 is TGTGCCACCAGTCCTGGCGGACTACCGAGCTCCTACAATGAGCAGTTCTTC.

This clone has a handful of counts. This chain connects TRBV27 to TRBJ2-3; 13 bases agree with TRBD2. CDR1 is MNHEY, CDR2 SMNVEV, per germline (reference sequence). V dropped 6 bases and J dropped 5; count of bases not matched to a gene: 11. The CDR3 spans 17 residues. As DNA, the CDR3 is TGTGCCAGCAGGCCCAGGGGACTAGCGGGATTACTAGATACGCAGTATTTT. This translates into CASRPRGLAGLLDTQYF.

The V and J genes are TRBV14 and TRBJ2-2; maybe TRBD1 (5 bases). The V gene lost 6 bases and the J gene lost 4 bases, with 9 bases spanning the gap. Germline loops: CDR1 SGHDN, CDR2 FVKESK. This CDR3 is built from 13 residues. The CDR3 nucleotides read TGTGCCAGCAGACCCAGGGTCACCGGGGAGCTGTTTTTT. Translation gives CASRPRVTGELFF.

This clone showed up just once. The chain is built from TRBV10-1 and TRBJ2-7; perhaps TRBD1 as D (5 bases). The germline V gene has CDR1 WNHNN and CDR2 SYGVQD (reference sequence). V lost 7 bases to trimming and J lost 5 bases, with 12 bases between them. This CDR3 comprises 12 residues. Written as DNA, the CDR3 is TGCGCCAGCATCCAGGGTGGGCACGAGCAGTACTTC. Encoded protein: CASIQGGHEQYF.

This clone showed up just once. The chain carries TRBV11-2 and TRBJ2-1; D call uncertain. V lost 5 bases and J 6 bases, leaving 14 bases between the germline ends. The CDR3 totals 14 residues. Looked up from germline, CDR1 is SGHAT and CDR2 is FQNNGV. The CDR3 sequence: CASSPRTPFNEQFF. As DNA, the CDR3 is TGTGCCAGCAGCCCTAGAACCCCCTTCAATGAGCAGTTCTTC.

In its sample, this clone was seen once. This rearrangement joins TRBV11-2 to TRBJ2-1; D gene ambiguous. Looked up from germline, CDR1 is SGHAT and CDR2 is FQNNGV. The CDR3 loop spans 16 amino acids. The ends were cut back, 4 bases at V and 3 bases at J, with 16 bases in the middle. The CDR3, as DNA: TGTGCCAGCAGCTCACTACTCCGATCGGACTACAATGAGCAGTTCTTC. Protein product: CASSSLLRSDYNEQFF.

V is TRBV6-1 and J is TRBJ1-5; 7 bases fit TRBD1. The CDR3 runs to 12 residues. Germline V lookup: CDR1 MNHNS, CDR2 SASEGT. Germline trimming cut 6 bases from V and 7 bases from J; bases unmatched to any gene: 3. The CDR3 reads CASSQGDQPQHF. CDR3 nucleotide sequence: TGTGCCAGCAGCCAGGGGGACCAGCCCCAGCATTTT.

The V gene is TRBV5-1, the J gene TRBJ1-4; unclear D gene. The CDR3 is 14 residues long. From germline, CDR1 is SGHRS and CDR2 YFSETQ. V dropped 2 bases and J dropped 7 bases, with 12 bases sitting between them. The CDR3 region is CASSFGREGEKLFF. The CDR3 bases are TGCGCCAGCAGCTTTGGGAGGGAGGGTGAAAAACTGTTTTTT.

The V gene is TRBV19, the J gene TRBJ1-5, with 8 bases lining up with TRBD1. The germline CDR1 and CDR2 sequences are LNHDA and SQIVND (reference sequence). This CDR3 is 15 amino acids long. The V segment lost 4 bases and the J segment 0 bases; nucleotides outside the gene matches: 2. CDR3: CASSTTGVSNQPQHF. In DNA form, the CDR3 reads TGTGCCAGTAGTACGACAGGGGTTAGCAATCAGCCCCAGCATTTT.

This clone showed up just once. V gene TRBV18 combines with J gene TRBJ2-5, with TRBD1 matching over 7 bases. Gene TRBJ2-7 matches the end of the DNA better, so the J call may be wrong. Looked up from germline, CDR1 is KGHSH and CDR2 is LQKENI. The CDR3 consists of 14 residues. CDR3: CASSPQGVSYEQYF. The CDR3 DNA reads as TGTGCCAGCTCACCCCAGGGGGTCTCCTACGAGCAGTACTTC.

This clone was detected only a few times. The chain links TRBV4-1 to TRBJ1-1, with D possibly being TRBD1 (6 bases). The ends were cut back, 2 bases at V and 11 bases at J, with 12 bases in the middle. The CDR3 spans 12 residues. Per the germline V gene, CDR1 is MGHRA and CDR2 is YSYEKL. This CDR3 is CASSQPLGAAFF. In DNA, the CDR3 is TGCGCCAGCAGCCAACCTTTGGGGGCGGCTTTCTTT.

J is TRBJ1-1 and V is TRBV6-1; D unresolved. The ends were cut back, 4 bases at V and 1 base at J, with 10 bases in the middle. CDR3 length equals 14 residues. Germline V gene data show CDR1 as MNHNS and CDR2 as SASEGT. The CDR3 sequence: CASSAVDRNTEAFF. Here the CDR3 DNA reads TGTGCCAGCAGTGCCGTGGACCGGAACACTGAAGCTTTCTTT.

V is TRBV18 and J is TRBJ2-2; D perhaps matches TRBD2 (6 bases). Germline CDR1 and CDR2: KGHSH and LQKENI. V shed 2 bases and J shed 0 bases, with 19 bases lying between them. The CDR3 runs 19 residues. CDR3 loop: CASSPLRTNRRANTGELFF. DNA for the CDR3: TGTGCCAGCTCACCATTAAGGACTAACCGGCGCGCGAACACCGGGGAGCTGTTTTTT.

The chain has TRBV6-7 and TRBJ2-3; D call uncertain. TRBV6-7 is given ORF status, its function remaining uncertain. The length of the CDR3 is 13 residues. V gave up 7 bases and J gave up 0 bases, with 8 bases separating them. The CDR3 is CASIGASTDTQYF. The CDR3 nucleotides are TGTGCCAGCATAGGCGCTAGCACAGATACGCAGTATTTT.